This T cell receptor (beta chain) emerged from a study of T cells in Graves' hyperthyroidism and ophthalmopathy. About this clonotype itself: Its antigen is still unknown.

Investigators excluded patients with uncontrolled infection, other autoimmune disease, pregnancy or lactation. Findings and limits, study-wide: A model built on 13 V-J features separated ophthalmopathy from stable hyperthyroidism.

Germline CDR1 LGHDT, CDR2 YNNKEL (reference sequence). The V gene lost 3 bases and the J gene lost 1 base, with 15 bases spanning the gap. This CDR3 spans 16 amino acids. RNA transcripts yielded amplified TCR beta CDR3 regions. The HTBI primer set served for first-round RT-PCR of the TCR CDR3. Each CDR3 protein is one row after TCRdb ran MiXCR on the multiplex PCR reads. The data show hundreds of thousands of distinct CDR3 sequences, just under 20% seen once. The sample comprised blood. The clonotype was recovered from a man in his forties with Graves' ophthalmopathy. The chain has TRBV3-1 and TRBJ2-5; tentative D call: TRBD1 (6 bases). CDR3 nucleotides: TGTGCCAGCAGCCATACCCCCACAGGGCTCCAAGAGACCCAGTACTTC. This codes for CASSHTPTGLQETQYF.